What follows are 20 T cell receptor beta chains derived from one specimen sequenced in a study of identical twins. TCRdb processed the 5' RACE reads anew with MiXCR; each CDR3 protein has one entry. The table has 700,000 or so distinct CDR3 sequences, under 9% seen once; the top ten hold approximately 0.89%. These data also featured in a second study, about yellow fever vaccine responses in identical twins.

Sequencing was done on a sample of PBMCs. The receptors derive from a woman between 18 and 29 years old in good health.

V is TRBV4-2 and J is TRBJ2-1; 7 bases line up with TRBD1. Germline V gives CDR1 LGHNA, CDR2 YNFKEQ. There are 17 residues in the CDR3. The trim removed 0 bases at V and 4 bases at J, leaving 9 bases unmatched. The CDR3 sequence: CASSQDDGDRAYNEQFF. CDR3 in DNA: TGTGCCAGCAGCCAAGATGATGGAGACAGGGCTTACAATGAGCAGTTCTTC.

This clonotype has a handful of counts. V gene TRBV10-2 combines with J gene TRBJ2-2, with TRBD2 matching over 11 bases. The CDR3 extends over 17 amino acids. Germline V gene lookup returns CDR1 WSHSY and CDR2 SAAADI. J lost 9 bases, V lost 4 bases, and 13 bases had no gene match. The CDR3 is CASSVARTSGLDRELFF. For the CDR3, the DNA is TGCGCCAGCAGTGTCGCCAGGACTAGCGGGCTTGACCGGGAGCTGTTTTTT.

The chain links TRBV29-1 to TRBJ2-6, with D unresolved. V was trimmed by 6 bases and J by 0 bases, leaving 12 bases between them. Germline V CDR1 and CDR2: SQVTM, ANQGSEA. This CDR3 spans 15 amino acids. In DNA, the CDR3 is TGCAGCGTGATGGACGTGAGCTCTGGGGCCAACGTCCTGACTTTC. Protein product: CSVMDVSSGANVLTF.

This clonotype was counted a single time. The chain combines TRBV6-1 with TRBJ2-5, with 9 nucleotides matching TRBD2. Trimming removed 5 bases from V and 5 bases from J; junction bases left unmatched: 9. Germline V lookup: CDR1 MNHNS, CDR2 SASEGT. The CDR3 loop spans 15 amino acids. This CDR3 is CASSQGSGSEETQYF. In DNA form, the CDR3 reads TGTGCCAGCAGTCAGGGTAGCGGGAGTGAGGAGACCCAGTACTTC.

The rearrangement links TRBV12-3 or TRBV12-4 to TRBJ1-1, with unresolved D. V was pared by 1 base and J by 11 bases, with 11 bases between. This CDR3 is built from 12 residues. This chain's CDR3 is CASSLVLLEAFF. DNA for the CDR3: TGTGCCAGCAGTTTAGTTCTTCTTGAGGCTTTCTTT.

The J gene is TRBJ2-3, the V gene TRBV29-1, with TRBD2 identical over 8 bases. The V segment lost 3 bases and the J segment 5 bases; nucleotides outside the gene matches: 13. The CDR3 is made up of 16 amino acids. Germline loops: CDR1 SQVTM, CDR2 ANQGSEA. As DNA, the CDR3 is TGCAGCGTTGATGGAGCGGGAGACCTTCTTTTAGATACGCAGTATTTT. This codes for CSVDGAGDLLLDTQYF.

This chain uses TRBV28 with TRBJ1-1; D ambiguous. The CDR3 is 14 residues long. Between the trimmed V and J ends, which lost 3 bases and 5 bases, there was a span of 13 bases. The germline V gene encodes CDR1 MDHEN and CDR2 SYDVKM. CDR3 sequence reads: CASSLGALGTEAFF. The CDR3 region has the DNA TGTGCCAGCAGTTTGGGAGCTTTGGGGACTGAAGCTTTCTTT.

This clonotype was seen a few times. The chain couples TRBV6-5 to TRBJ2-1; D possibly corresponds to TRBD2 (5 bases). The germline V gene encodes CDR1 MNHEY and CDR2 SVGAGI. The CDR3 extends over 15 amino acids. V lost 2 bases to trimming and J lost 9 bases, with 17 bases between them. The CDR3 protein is CASSYRSRGWTEQFF. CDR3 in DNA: TGTGCCAGCAGTTACCGGTCACGGGGTTGGACTGAGCAGTTCTTC.

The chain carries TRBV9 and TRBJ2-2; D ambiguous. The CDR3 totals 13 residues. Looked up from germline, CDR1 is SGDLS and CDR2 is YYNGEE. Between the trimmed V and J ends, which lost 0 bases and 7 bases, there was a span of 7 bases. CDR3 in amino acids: CASSVAQNGELFF. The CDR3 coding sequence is TGTGCCAGCAGCGTAGCCCAGAACGGGGAGCTGTTTTTT.

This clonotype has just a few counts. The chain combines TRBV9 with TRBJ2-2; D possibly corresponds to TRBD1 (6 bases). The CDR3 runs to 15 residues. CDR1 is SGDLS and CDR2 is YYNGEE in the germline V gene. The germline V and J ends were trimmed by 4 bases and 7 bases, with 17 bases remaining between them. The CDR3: CASSPQERGFGELFF. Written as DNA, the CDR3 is TGTGCCAGCAGCCCCCAGGAAAGGGGGTTCGGGGAGCTGTTTTTT.

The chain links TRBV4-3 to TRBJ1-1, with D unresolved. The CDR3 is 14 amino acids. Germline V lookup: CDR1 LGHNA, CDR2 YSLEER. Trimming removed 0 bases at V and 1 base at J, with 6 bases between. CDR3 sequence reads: CASSQEGANTEAFF. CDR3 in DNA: TGCGCCAGCAGCCAAGAAGGAGCGAACACTGAAGCTTTCTTT.

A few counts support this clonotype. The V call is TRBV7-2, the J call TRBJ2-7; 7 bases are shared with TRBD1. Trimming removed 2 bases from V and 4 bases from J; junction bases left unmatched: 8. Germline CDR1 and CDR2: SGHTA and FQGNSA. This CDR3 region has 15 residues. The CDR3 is CASSLFQGEGYEQYF. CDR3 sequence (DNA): TGTGCCAGCAGCTTATTTCAGGGGGAAGGGTACGAGCAGTACTTC. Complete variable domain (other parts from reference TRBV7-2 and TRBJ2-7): GAGVSQSPSNKVTEKGKDVELRCDPISGHTALYWYRQSLGQGLEFLIYFQGNSAPDKSGLPSDRFSAERTGGSVSTLTIQRTQQEDSAVYLCASSLFQGEGYEQYFGPGTRLTVT.

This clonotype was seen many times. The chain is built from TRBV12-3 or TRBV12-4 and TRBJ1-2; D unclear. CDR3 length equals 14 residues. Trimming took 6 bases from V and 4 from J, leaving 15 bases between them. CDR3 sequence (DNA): TGTGCCAGCAGCACCATGGCGGTGGGCTATGGCTACACCTTC. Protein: CASSTMAVGYGYTF.

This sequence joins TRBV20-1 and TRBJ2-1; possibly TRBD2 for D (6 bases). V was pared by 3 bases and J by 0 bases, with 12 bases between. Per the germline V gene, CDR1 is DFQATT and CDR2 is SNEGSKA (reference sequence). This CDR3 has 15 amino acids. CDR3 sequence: CSARVATSSYNEQFF. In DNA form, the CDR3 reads TGCAGTGCTAGGGTAGCGACTAGCTCCTACAATGAGCAGTTCTTC.

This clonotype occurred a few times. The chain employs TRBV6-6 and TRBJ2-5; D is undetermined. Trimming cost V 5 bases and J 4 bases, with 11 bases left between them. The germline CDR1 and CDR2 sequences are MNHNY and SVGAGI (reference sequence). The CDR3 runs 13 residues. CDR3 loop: CASSTPLSETQYF. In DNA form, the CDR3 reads TGTGCCAGCAGTACCCCATTATCAGAGACCCAGTACTTC.

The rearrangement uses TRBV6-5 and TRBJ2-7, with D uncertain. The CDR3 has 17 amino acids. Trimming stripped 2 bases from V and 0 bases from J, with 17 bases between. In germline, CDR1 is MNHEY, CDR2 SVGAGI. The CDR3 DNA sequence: TGTGCCAGCAGTTACCCGCCAAAACAGCGAACCTCCTACGAGCAGTACTTC. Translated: CASSYPPKQRTSYEQYF.

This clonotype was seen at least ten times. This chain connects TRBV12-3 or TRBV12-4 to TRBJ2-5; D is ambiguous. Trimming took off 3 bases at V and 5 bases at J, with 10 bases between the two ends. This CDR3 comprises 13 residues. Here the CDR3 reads CASSFRRMETQYF. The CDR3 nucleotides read TGTGCCAGCAGTTTCCGTAGGATGGAGACCCAGTACTTC.

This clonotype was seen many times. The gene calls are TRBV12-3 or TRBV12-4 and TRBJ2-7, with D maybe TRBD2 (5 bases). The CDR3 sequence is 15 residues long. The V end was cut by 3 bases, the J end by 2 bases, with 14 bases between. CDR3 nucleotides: TGTGCCAGCAGTTTGGTAGCGCGGATAACCTACGAGCAGTACTTC. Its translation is CASSLVARITYEQYF.

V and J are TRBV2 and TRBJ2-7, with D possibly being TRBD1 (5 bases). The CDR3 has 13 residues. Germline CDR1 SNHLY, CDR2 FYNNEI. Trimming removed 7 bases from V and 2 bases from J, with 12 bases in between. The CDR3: CASNSGLPYEQYF. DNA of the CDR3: TGTGCCAGCAACTCAGGGCTCCCCTACGAGCAGTACTTC.

CDR3 protein: CSARGTGGGYTF. The CDR3 DNA follows: TGCAGTGCTAGAGGGACCGGGGGCGGCTACACCTTC. The chain joins TRBV20-1 to TRBJ1-2; D is perhaps TRBD1 (6 bases). The length of the CDR3 is 12 residues. Per the germline V gene, CDR1 is DFQATT and CDR2 is SNEGSKA (reference sequence). V gave up 1 base and J gave up 8 bases, with 11 bases separating them.